Sequencing of this T cell receptor (beta chain) was carried out in a study of cytomegalovirus exposure and HLA in healthy donors. Details on this clone: What it binds is unknown.

TCRdb keeps only in-frame clones here, not all; method: immunoSEQ multiplex PCR. The sample carries 150,000 to 250,000 clones, roughly three quarters recorded once. Broader study findings: Reportedly, cytomegalovirus status was diagnosed with high sensitivity and specificity. The authors listed around 150 TCR beta chains as cytomegalovirus-associated.

Germline V lookup: CDR1 SGHNT, CDR2 YYREEE (reference sequence). Trimming removed 2 bases at V and 6 bases at J, with 14 bases between. This CDR3 is 14 amino acids long. J is TRBJ1-2 and V is TRBV5-4; D not certain. This receptor was identified in a woman aged 25-40 years in good health and CMV-seronegative. Sequenced material: PBMCs. The CDR3 reads CASSFQTLQDGYTF. In nucleotides, the CDR3 is TGTGCCAGCAGCTTCCAGACCCTTCAGGATGGCTACACCTTC.